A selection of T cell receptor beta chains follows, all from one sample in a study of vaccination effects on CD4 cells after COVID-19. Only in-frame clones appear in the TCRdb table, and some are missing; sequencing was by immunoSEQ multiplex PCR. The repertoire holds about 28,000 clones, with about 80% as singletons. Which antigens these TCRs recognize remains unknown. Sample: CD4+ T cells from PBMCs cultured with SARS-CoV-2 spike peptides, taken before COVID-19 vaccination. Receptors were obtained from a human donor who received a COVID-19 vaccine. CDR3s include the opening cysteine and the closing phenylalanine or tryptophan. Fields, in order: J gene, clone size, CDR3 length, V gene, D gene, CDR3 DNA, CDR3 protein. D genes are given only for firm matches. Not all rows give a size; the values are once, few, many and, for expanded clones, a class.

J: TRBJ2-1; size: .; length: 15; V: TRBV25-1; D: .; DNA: TGTGCCAGCAGTGACTTGGCGGCAGTTGACAATGAGCAGTTCTTC; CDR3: CASSDLAAVDNEQFF
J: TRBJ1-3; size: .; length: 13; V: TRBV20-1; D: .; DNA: TGCAGTGCTAGTAGGGGAACTGGAAACACCATATATTTT; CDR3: CSASRGTGNTIYF
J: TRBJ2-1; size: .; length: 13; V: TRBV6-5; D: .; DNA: TGTGCCAGCAGCTCTATGCGACACAATGAGCAGTTCTTC; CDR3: CASSSMRHNEQFF
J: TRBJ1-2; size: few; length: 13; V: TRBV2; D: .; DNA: TGTGCCAGCGGGGATGGCAGCGCGGTGGGGCATACCTTC; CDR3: CASGDGSAVGHTF
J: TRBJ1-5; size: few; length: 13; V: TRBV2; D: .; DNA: TGTGCCAGCAGTTTGAGGCGGGGTCAGCCCCAGCATTTT; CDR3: CASSLRRGQPQHF
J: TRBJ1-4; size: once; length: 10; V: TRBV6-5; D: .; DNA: TGTGCCATCGGGGGTGAAAAACTGTTTTTT; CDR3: CAIGGEKLFF
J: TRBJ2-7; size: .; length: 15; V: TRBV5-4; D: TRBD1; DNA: TGTGCCAGCAGCTTGGCCAAGACAGGGGGACACGAGCAGTACTTC; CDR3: CASSLAKTGGHEQYF
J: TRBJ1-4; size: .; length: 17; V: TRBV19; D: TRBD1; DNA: TGTGCCAGTAGTATTGGGACAGGGGTTCAAGCTAATGAAAAACTGTTTTTT; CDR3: CASSIGTGVQANEKLFF
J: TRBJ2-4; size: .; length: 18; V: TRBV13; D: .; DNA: TGTGCCAGCAGCTTAAGGACCCACCCCTCCTTAGCCAAAAACATTCAGTACTTC; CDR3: CASSLRTHPSLAKNIQYF
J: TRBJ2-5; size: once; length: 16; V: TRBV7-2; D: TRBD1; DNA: TGTGCCAGCAGCCCCCGGCGACAGGGGGCGCAGGAGACCCAGTACTTC; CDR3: CASSPRRQGAQETQYF
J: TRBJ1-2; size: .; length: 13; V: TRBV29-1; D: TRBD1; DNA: TGCAGCGTTAAAACAGGGGCTGGCTATGGCTACACCTTC; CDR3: CSVKTGAGYGYTF
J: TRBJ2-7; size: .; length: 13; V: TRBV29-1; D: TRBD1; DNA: TGCAGCGGCGTTTGGACAGGGGGCAACGAGCAGTACTTC; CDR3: CSGVWTGGNEQYF
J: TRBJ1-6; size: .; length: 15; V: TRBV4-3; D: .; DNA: TGCGCCAGCAGCCCGCTCCTCGCGGGAAATTCACCCCTCCACTTT; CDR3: CASSPLLAGNSPLHF
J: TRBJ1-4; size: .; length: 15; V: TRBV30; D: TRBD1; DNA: TGTGCCTGGAGTCATGGGACAGTAACTAATGAAAAACTGTTTTTT; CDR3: CAWSHGTVTNEKLFF